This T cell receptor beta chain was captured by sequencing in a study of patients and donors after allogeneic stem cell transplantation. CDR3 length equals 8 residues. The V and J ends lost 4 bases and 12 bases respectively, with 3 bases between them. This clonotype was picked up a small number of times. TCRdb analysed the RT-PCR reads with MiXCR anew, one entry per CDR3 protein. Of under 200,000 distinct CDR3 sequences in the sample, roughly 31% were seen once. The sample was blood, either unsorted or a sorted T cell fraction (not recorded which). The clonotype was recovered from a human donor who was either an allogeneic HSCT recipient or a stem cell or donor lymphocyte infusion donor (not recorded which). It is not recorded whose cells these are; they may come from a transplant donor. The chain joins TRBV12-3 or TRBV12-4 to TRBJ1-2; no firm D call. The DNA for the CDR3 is TGTGCCAGCAGTTGGGACACCTTC. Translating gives CASSWDTF.